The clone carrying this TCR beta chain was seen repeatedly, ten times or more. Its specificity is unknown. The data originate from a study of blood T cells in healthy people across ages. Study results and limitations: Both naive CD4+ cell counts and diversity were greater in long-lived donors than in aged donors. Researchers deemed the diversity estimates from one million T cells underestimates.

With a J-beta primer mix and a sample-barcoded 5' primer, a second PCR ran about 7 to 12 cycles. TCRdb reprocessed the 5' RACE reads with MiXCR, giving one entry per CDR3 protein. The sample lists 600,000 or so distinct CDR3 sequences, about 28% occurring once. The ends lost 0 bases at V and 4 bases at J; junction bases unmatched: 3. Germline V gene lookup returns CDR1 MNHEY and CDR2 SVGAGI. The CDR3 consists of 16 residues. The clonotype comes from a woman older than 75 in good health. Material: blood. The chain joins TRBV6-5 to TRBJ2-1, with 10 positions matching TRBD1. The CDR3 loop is CASSYSTGGGYNEQFF. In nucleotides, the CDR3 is TGTGCCAGCAGTTACTCGACAGGGGGCGGTTACAATGAGCAGTTCTTC.